The 10 T cell receptor beta chains given below trace back to one sample, sequenced in a study of monozygotic twins with inflammatory bowel disease. Reanalyzing the 5' RACE reads, TCRdb keeps one entry per CDR3 protein, without DNA. In total, the table holds around 410,000 distinct CDR3 sequences. Sequences were obtained from blood. Receptor source: a human donor with ulcerative colitis or Crohn's disease, or a healthy co-twin of an affected twin (not recorded which).

V usage is TRBV12-3 or TRBV12-4 and J usage is TRBJ2-5. The CDR3 runs 15 residues. The CDR3: CASSLRGGSQETQYF.

This rearrangement joins TRBV5-1 to TRBJ1-1. This CDR3 region has 13 residues. Germline values: CDR1 SGHRS, CDR2 YFSETQ. This chain's CDR3 is CASSPGTAGRAFF.

The V and J genes are TRBV2 and TRBJ2-7; TCRdb calls TRBD1, which cannot be checked without DNA. The CDR3 is 14 residues long. CDR1 is SNHLY, CDR2 FYNNEI, per germline. CDR3 loop: CASRKDSSPYEQYF.

This chain links TRBV20-1 with TRBJ2-5; the TCRdb call, TRBD2, lacks DNA for checking. The germline V gene has CDR1 DFQATT and CDR2 SNEGSKA (reference sequence). The CDR3 is 12 residues long. The CDR3 loop reads CSALGRGETQYF.

The chain is built from TRBV7-2 and TRBJ2-5; with no DNA, the TCRdb D assignment of TRBD1 cannot be verified. The CDR3 is 16 residues long. Germline V gene sequence: CDR1 SGHTA, CDR2 FQGNSA. The CDR3 is CASSYTPTAPMETQYF.

The rearrangement uses TRBV3-1 and TRBJ1-1. The germline V gene encodes CDR1 LGHDT and CDR2 YNNKEL (reference sequence). The length of the CDR3 is 15 residues. This CDR3 reads CASSQEWIGNTEAFF.

The rearrangement joins TRBV7-9 to TRBJ2-2. CDR3 size: 16 residues. In germline, CDR1 is SEHNR, CDR2 FQNEAQ (reference sequence). This CDR3 is CASSLASSLNTGELFF.

The J gene is TRBJ1-3, the V gene TRBV10-3; TCRdb proposes TRBD1, but this gene call is untestable without DNA. CDR1 is ENHRY, CDR2 SYGVKD, per germline. The CDR3 length is 16 residues. CDR3 sequence reads: CAIGGQGTGSGNTIYF.

The V call is TRBV20-1, the J call TRBJ1-6; there is no DNA to check the TCRdb D call of TRBD1. Germline V gene lookup returns CDR1 DFQATT and CDR2 SNEGSKA (reference sequence). The CDR3 has 14 residues. CDR3 sequence: CSAWDAILGSPLHF.

This chain uses TRBV6-5 with TRBJ2-5; TCRdb lists TRBD2, though no DNA is available to test this call. Germline CDR1 reads MNHEY; CDR2 reads SVGAGI. The CDR3 has 15 amino acids. The CDR3 protein is CASSSRRGREETQYF.